Shown below are 15 T cell receptor beta chains from a single sample sequenced in a study of shared clonotypes between healthy human individuals. Positive CCR7 selection of CD45RO-negative cells yielded the naive CD8 cells, and terminally differentiated effector memory CD45RA+ cells were excluded. Generated by immunoSEQ multiplex PCR, the TCRdb table keeps only in-frame clones and is missing some. The sample consists of around 1.9 million clones, 93% of them appearing once. Sample: naive CD8+ T cells from PBMCs. Source of these receptors: a man between 18 and 35 years old in good health. Some clones in this sample may be carry-over from other donors' samples.

The rearrangement uses TRBV4-3 and TRBJ1-4; D is unresolved. The germline V gene encodes CDR1 LGHNA and CDR2 YSLEER. Trimming cost V 2 bases and J 6 bases, with 16 bases left between them. The CDR3 contains 16 residues. In nucleotides, the CDR3 is TGCGCCAGCAGCCAATCGGAAGGGTTTTTATATGAAAAACTGTTTTTT. Protein sequence: CASSQSEGFLYEKLFF.

The chain links TRBV27 to TRBJ2-7; D is perhaps TRBD2 (6 bases). The CDR3 loop spans 16 amino acids. Trimming pared 6 bases from V and 2 bases from J, leaving 20 bases between. Per germline, CDR1 MNHEY and CDR2 SMNVEV (reference sequence). The CDR3 sequence: CASRNFRDSRPYEQYF. CDR3 nucleotide sequence: TGTGCCAGCAGAAACTTTCGGGACTCTCGACCCTACGAGCAGTACTTC.

This rearrangement joins TRBV5-6 to TRBJ2-7; 8 bases match TRBD2. Germline CDR1 reads SGHDT; CDR2 reads YYEEEE. V dropped 1 base and J dropped 3; count of bases not matched to a gene: 6. CDR3 size: 15 residues. The CDR3 loop reads CASSLRGGGNYEQYF. The CDR3 nucleotides read TGTGCCAGCAGCTTGCGGGGCGGGGGGAACTACGAGCAGTACTTC. The entire variable domain, with the rest obtained from reference TRBV5-6 and TRBJ2-7, is as follows: DAGVTQSPTHLIKTRGQQVTLRCSPKSGHDTVSWYQQALGQGPQFIFQYYEEEERQRGNFPDRFSGHQFPNYSSELNVNALLLGDSALYLCASSLRGGGNYEQYFGPGTRLTVT.

The chain links TRBV30 to TRBJ1-5; 12 bases line up with TRBD1. Per the germline V gene, CDR1 is GTSNPN and CDR2 is SVGIG (reference sequence). J gave up 5 bases and V 0 bases, and 8 bases lay outside the gene matches. The CDR3 runs 17 residues. The CDR3 loop is CAWSVRDRGRLDQPQHF. Here the CDR3 DNA reads TGTGCCTGGAGTGTACGGGACAGGGGGCGCCTGGATCAGCCCCAGCATTTT. Supplemented by reference TRBV30 and TRBJ1-5, the full variable domain reads SQTIHQWPATLVQPVGSPLSLECTVEGTSNPNLYWYRQAAGRGLQLLFYSVGIGQISSEVPQNLSASRPQDRQFILSSKKLLLSDSGFYLCAWSVRDRGRLDQPQHFGDGTRLSIL.

The V call is TRBV6-1, the J call TRBJ2-1; tentatively, D is TRBD2 (6 bases). The CDR3 totals 16 residues. Per germline, CDR1 MNHNS and CDR2 SASEGT. V was cut by 1 base and J by 0 bases, with 10 bases left in between. The CDR3 DNA reads TGTGCCAGCAGTGAAGTGCTAGCGCCCTCCTACAATGAGCAGTTCTTC. The encoded protein is CASSEVLAPSYNEQFF.

The V gene is TRBV27, the J gene TRBJ2-7, with D unclear. Trimming removed 3 bases from V and 8 bases from J, with 14 bases in between. The CDR3 contains 13 residues. Germline assignment: CDR1 MNHEY and CDR2 SMNVEV (reference sequence). The CDR3 sequence is CASSLLNAEQQYF. The CDR3, as DNA: TGTGCCAGCAGTTTGTTAAATGCGGAACAGCAGTACTTC.

The chain carries TRBV9 and TRBJ2-1; 12 nucleotides line up with TRBD2. Germline CDR1 reads SGDLS; CDR2 reads YYNGEE. The CDR3 has 20 residues. J lost 4 bases, V lost 4 bases, and 18 bases had no gene match. CDR3 in DNA: TGTGCCAGCAGCAACCGTCGGCTAGCGGGAGGGCCAGCTCGTTACAATGAGCAGTTCTTC. Protein: CASSNRRLAGGPARYNEQFF.

The V and J genes are TRBV2 and TRBJ1-1, with 7 bases fitting TRBD1. CDR3 length: 15 residues. CDR1 is SNHLY and CDR2 is FYNNEI in the germline V gene. V lost 0 bases, J lost 0 bases, and 1 base stayed unmatched. The CDR3 reads CASSEATGVNTEAFF. As DNA, the CDR3 is TGTGCCAGCAGTGAAGCTACAGGGGTGAACACTGAAGCTTTCTTT.

V is TRBV11-3 and J is TRBJ2-1; possible D gene TRBD2, 6 bases. The CDR3 sequence is 13 residues long. Trimming cost V 5 bases and J 4 bases, with 9 bases left between them. Germline CDR1 SGHNT, CDR2 YENEEA. In DNA form, the CDR3 reads TGTGCCAGCAGCCTGAGCGGGTACAATGAGCAGTTCTTC. It codes for CASSLSGYNEQFF.

The rearrangement joins TRBV4-1 to TRBJ2-7; 7 bases are a match to TRBD2. This CDR3 contains 14 residues. Losses at the gene ends were 4 bases for V and 0 bases for J; bases not matched to a gene: 3. Germline V lookup: CDR1 MGHRA, CDR2 YSYEKL. The CDR3 coding sequence is TGCGCCAGCAGCCTCGGGACTACCTCCTACGAGCAGTACTTC. Its translation: CASSLGTTSYEQYF.

J is TRBJ2-5 and V is TRBV7-9, with 11 bases identical to TRBD2. Germline assignment: CDR1 SEHNR and CDR2 FQNEAQ (reference sequence). Unmatched junction bases numbered 4, after V lost 5 bases and J lost 2 bases. There are 15 residues in the CDR3. CDR3 nucleotides: TGTGCCAGCAGCCAAGGGACTAGCGGACAAGAGACCCAGTACTTC. It codes for CASSQGTSGQETQYF.

This clone was recorded at least ten times. V is TRBV13 and J is TRBJ2-7, with 8 nucleotides matching TRBD1. Unmatched junction bases numbered 10, after V lost 4 bases and J lost 5 bases. The CDR3 runs to 15 residues. The germline gives CDR1 PRHDT, CDR2 FYEKMQ (reference sequence). CDR3 DNA: TGTGCCAGCAGCTCCCGCGGACAGGGTAGAGACGAGCAGTACTTC. As protein: CASSSRGQGRDEQYF.

This chain connects TRBV27 to TRBJ2-3; TRBD2 might be the D (5 bases). The CDR3 covers 15 residues. CDR1 is MNHEY, CDR2 SMNVEV, per germline (reference sequence). Trimming removed 2 bases at V and 0 bases at J, with 9 bases between. The CDR3 loop reads CASSLPGSSTDTQYF. CDR3 coding DNA: TGTGCCAGCAGTTTACCGGGATCTAGCACAGATACGCAGTATTTT.

This chain uses TRBV10-3 with TRBJ2-7, with a possible D match to TRBD1 (6 bases). Germline loops: CDR1 ENHRY, CDR2 SYGVKD. Deletions cut 2 bases from V and 6 bases from J, with 14 bases between. The CDR3 loop spans 14 amino acids. CDR3 nucleotides: TGTGCCATCAGTGAGGGACAGAGAAATCTCGAGCAGTACTTC. Protein: CAISEGQRNLEQYF.

The chain employs TRBV9 and TRBJ2-1, with 9 bases that match TRBD2. The CDR3 has 15 residues. Germline V gene sequence: CDR1 SGDLS, CDR2 YYNGEE. V was pared by 2 bases and J by 8 bases, with 8 bases of the junction left unmatched. The DNA of the CDR3 is TGTGCCAGCAGCGTCGGTGGTAGCGGGAGTTATGAGCAGTTCTTC. The encoded protein is CASSVGGSGSYEQFF.